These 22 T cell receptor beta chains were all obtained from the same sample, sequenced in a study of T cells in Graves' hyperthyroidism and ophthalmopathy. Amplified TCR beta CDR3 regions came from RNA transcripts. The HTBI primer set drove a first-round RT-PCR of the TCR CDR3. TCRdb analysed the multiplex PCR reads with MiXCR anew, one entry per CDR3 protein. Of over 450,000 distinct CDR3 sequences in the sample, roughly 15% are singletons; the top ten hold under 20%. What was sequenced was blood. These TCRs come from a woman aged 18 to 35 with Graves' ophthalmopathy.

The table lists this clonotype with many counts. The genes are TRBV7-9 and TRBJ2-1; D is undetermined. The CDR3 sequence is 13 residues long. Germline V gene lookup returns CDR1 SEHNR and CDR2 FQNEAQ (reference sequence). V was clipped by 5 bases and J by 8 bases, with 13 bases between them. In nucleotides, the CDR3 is TGTGCCAGCAGCCCCGGGTTCAACCATGAGCAGTTCTTC. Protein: CASSPGFNHEQFF.

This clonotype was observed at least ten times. The CDR3 reads CASSFLASGKNIQYF. CDR3 sequence (DNA): TGTGCCAGCAGTTTTTTAGCTAGCGGAAAAAACATTCAGTACTTC. The chain is built from TRBV12-3 or TRBV12-4 and TRBJ2-4; TRBD2 matches 7 bases. CDR3 length equals 15 residues. V shed 3 bases, J shed 4 bases, and the junction held 6 bases outside the gene matches.

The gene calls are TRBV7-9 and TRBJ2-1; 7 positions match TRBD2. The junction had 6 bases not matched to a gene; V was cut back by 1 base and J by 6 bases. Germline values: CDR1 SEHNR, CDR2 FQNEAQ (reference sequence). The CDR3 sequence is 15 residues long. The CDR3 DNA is TGTGCCAGCAGCTTAGGGGCGGGAGTAACCAATGAGCAGTTCTTC. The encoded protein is CASSLGAGVTNEQFF.

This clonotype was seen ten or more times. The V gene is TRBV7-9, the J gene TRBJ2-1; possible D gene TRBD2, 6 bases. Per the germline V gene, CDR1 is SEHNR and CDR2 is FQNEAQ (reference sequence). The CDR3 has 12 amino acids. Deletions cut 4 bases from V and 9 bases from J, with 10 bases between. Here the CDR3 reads CASSSGGIEQFF. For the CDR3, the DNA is TGTGCCAGCAGCTCTGGCGGGATTGAGCAGTTCTTC.

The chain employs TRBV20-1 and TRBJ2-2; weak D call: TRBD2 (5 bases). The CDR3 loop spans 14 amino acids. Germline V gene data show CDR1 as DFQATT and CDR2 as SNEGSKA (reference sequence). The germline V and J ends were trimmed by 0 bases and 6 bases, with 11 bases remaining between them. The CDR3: CSARDLGGPGELFF. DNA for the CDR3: TGCAGTGCTAGAGATCTTGGAGGTCCCGGGGAGCTGTTTTTT.

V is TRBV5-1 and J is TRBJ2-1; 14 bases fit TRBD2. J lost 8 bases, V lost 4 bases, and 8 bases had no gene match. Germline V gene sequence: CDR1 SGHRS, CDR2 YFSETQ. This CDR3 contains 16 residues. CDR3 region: CASSPGLAGARDEQFF. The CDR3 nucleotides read TGCGCCAGCAGCCCGGGACTAGCGGGGGCCCGGGATGAGCAGTTCTTC.

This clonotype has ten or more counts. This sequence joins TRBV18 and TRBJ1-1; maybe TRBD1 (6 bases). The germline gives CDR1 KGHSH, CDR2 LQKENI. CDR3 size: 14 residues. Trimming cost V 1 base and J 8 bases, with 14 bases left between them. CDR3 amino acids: CASSPRGQDAEAFF. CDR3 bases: TGTGCCAGCTCACCACGGGGGCAAGATGCAGAAGCTTTCTTT. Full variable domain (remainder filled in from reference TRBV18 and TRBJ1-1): NAGVMQNPRHLVRRRGQEARLRCSPMKGHSHVYWYRQLPEEGLKFMVYLQKENIIDESGMPKERFSAEFPKEGPSILRIQQVVRGDSAAYFCASSPRGQDAEAFFGQGTRLTVV.

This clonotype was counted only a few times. The CDR3 reads CATGTSGGASYNEQFF. In nucleotides, the CDR3 is TGTGCCACCGGGACTAGCGGGGGGGCCTCCTACAATGAGCAGTTCTTC. V gene TRBV10-3 combines with J gene TRBJ2-1; 16 bases match TRBD2. The J segment lost 0 bases and the V segment lost 10 bases, leaving 3 bases of the junction unmatched. Looked up from germline, CDR1 is ENHRY and CDR2 is SYGVKD. This CDR3 comprises 16 residues.

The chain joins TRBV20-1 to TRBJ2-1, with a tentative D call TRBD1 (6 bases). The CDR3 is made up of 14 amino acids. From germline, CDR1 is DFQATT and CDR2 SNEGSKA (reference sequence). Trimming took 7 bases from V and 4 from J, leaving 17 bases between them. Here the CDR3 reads CSETGLVVYNEQFF. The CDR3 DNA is TGCAGTGAAACAGGGCTGGTCGTGTACAATGAGCAGTTCTTC.

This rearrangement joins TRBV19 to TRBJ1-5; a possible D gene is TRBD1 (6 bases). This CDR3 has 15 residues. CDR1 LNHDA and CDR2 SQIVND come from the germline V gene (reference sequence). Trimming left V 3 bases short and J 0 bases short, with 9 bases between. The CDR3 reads CASSIDRNSNQPQHF. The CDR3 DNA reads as TGTGCCAGTAGTATCGACAGGAATAGCAATCAGCCCCAGCATTTT.

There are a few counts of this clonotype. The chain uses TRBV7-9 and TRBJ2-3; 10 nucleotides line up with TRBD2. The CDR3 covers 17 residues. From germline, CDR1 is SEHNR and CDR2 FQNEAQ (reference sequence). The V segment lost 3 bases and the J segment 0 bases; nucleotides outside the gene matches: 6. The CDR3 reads CASSLPSGGTSTDTQYF. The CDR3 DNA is TGTGCCAGCAGCTTGCCTAGCGGGGGAACTAGCACAGATACGCAGTATTTT.

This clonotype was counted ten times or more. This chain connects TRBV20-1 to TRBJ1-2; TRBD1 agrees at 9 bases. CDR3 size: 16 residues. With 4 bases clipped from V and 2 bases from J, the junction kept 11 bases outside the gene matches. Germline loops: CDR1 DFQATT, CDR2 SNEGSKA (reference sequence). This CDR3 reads CSAKNEGTGKNYGYTF. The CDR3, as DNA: TGCAGTGCTAAAAACGAGGGGACAGGGAAAAACTATGGCTACACCTTC.

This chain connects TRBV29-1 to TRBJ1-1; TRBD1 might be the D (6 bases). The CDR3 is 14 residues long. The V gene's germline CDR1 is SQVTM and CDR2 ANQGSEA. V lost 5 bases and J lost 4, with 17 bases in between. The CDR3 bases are TGCAGCGTTAAAGGGACAAATCGGGGCACTGAAGCTTTCTTT. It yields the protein CSVKGTNRGTEAFF.

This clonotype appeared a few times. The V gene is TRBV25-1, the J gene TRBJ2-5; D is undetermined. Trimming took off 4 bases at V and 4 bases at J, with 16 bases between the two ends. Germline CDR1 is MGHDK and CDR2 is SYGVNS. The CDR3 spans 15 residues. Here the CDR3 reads CASSGGRVPGETQYF. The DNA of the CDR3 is TGTGCCAGCAGTGGGGGAAGGGTCCCCGGAGAGACCCAGTACTTC.

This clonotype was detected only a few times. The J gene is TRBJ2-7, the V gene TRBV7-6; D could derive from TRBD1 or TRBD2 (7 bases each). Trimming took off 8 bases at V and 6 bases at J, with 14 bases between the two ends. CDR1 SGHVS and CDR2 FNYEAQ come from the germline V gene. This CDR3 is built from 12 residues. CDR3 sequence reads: CASAGGEREQYF. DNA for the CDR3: TGTGCCAGCGCAGGGGGGGAACGCGAGCAGTACTTC. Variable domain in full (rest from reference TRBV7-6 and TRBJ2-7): GAGVSQSPRYKVTKRGQDVALRCDPISGHVSLYWYRQALGQGPEFLTYFNYEAQQDKSGLPNDRFSAERPEGSISTLTIQRTEQRDSAMYRCASAGGEREQYFGPGTRLTVT.

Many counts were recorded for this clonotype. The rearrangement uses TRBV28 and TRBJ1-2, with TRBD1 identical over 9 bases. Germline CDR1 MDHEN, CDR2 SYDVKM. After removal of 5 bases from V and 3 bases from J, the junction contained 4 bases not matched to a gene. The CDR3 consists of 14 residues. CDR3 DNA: TGTGCCAGCAGTCTCCGGACAGGGGACTATGGCTACACCTTC. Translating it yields CASSLRTGDYGYTF.

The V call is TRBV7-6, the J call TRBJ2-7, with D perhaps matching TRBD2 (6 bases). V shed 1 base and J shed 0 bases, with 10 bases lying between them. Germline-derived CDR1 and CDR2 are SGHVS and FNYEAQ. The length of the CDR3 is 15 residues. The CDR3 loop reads CASSLGFGGSYEQYF. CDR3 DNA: TGTGCCAGCAGCTTAGGGTTCGGGGGCTCCTACGAGCAGTACTTC.

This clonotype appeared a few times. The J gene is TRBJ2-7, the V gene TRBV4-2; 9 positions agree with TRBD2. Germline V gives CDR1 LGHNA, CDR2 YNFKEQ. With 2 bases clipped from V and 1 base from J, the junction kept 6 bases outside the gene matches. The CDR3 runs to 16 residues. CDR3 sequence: CASSQLIAGESYEQYF. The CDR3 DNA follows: TGTGCCAGCAGCCAACTTATAGCGGGGGAGTCCTACGAGCAGTACTTC.

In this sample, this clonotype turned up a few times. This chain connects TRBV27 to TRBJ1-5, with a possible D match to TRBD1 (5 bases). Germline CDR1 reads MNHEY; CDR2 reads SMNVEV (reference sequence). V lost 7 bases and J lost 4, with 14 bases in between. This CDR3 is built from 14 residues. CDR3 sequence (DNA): TGTGCCAGCAACTCAGGGTCCCCGAATCAGCCCCAGCATTTT. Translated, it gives CASNSGSPNQPQHF.

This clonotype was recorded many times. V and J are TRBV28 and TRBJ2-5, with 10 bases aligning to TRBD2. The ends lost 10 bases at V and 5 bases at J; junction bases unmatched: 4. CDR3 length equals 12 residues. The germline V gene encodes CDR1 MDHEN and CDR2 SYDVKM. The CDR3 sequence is CATSGRGETQYF. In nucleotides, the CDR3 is TGTGCCACTAGCGGGAGAGGGGAGACCCAGTACTTC.

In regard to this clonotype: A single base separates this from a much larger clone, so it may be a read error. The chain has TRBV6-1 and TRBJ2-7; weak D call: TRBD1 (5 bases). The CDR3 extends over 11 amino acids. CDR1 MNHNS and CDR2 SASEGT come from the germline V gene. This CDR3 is CALQERHEQCF. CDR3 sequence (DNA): TGTGCCTTACAGGAGAGGCACGAGCAGTGCTTC.

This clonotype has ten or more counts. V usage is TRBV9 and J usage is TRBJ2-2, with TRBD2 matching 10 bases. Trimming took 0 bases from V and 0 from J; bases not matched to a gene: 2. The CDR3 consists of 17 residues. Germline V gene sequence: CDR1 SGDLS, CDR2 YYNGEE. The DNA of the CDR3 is TGTGCCAGCAGCGTAGCAGCGGGAGGGGCGAACACCGGGGAGCTGTTTTTT. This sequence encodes CASSVAAGGANTGELFF. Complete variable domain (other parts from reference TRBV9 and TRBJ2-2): DSGVTQTPKHLITATGQRVTLRCSPRSGDLSVYWYQQSLDQGLQFLIQYYNGEERAKGNILERFSAQQFPDLHSELNLSSLELGDSALYFCASSVAAGGANTGELFFGEGSRLTVL.